Below are 3 T cell receptor beta chains sequenced from a single sample in a study of long-term antiretroviral therapy in people with HIV. Run at survey level, the immunoSEQ assay was version v3.0. Method: immunoSEQ multiplex PCR; TCRdb's copy keeps in-frame clones and lacks some. Of around 13,000 clones detected, approximately 82% appear once; the ten largest clones hold less than 8.5%. The sample in question was unsorted PBMCs, obtained 0.4 years after starting antiretroviral therapy. These receptors were taken from a man aged 30 to 45 with HIV.

This chain uses TRBV10-1 with TRBJ2-1; tentatively, D is TRBD1 (6 bases). V lost 0 bases and J lost 1, with 10 bases in between. The germline gives CDR1 WNHNN, CDR2 SYGVQD (reference sequence). The CDR3 extends over 16 amino acids. This CDR3 reads CASSESGHWSYNEQFF. DNA for the CDR3: TGCGCCAGCAGTGAGTCGGGACACTGGTCCTACAATGAGCAGTTCTTC.

This clone appeared once. The gene calls are TRBV30 and TRBJ1-6, with unresolved D. The CDR3 sequence is 12 residues long. The V gene's germline CDR1 is GTSNPN and CDR2 SVGIG (reference sequence). V was cut by 1 base and J by 7 bases, with 5 bases left in between. CDR3 DNA sequence: TGTGCCTGGAGTGCGGAGAATTCACCCCTCCACTTT. Residues: CAWSAENSPLHF. Full variable domain (rest looked up from reference TRBV30 and TRBJ1-6): SQTIHQWPATLVQPVGSPLSLECTVEGTSNPNLYWYRQAAGRGLQLLFYSVGIGQISSEVPQNLSASRPQDRQFILSSKKLLLSDSGFYLCAWSAENSPLHFGNGTRLTVT.

The rearrangement uses TRBV9 and TRBJ1-4, with no clear D. The V end lost 3 bases, the J end lost 0 bases, and 6 bases lay between the germline ends. Germline CDR1 SGDLS, CDR2 YYNGEE. CDR3 length: 14 amino acids. This chain's CDR3 is CASSDSATNEKLFF. CDR3 nucleotides: TGTGCCAGCAGCGACAGCGCAACTAATGAAAAACTGTTTTTT.